This TCR beta chain comes out of a study of blood T cell repertoires in COVID-19 (dated by TCRdb to the early 2020s). Study-level background: Collaborator samples came from the United States, Italy and Spain and covered acute and convalescent phases of COVID-19. The prospective study material was composed of cDNA or gDNA derived from T cells, B-cell-depleted T cells, or PBMCs. Subjects who had been exposed to COVID-19, were actively infected with it, or had recovered from it provided the deeply sampled blood TCRbeta repertoires that made up the dataset. The repertoires were made available in a free public database intended to serve as a resource for research on the immune response to SARS-CoV-2. Samples were obtained from the ongoing ImmuneRACE study (first 160 participants) and from approximately 1,200 subjects provided by 6 global collaborators. The sample metadata nearly always contained a de-identified subject ID, COVID-19 status, age in years and sex. HLA class I and class II types, where available, came from metadata supplied by the sample provider rather than from assay-based typing.

The paper as a whole reports these results and caveats: How much clinical and demographic metadata was included differed by source and by participant, and the metadata was provided uncurated.

Enrolling through a virtual design, the prospective study's participants ranged in age from roughly 18 to 95 years and lived across some 22 United States geographic areas. In the prospective study, cohorts were assigned on the basis of participant-reported clinical history obtained from a screening survey and a study questionnaire. For ImmuneRACE Cohort 3, a participant was defined as recovered based on two consecutive negative NP/OP PCR tests, clearance by a healthcare professional, or resolution of symptoms. Mobile phlebotomists in the prospective study collected whole blood, serum and a nasopharyngeal or oropharyngeal swab from every participant. Participants in the prospective study had the option to provide additional blood draws and questionnaires over a 2-month period. Before DNA extraction, prospective study blood samples were shipped either frozen or at room temperature. As concerns this clone: No antigen is known for it. No per-base quality is available; no much larger clone lies one base away.

The immunoSEQ Assay, a bias-controlled multiplex PCR, was used to amplify TCRbeta CDR3 regions from genomic DNA. The paper's processing steps were these. Nucleated cell counts per sample were estimated from amplification of reference gene primers within the assay. To quantify the absolute abundance of each unique TCRbeta CDR3 rearrangement, sequence reads were collapsed and filtered. For each sample, productive Simpson clonality was calculated as the square root of Simpson's diversity index over productive rearrangements. TCRdb mirrors the immuneACCESS table, restricted to in-frame sequences. Some clones are absent from its copies; in checked studies, under half trace to an unresolved V gene, and the reason for the others is unknown. Clone size and the V and J calls come from that table; the DNA yielded D and trimming. The sample profile shows some 320,000 clones; more than 70% of them were found once. The top ten clones comprise less than 6% of the sample.

From cysteine to phenylalanine, the CDR3 is 16 amino acids long. Solely the CDR3 DNA is kept, with 48 bases framed from the first base. The germline V gene gives CDR1 as SGHRS and CDR2 as YFSETQ. V and J are trimmed by 2 bases and 4 bases, and the gene matches miss 6 bases of the junction. Material: PBMCs or T cells enriched from blood (not recorded which). The rearrangement combines TRBV5-1 with TRBJ2-1, and TRBD2 matches 10 of the central bases. The origin of this receptor is a woman in her twenties or thirties who had recovered from COVID-19. CDR3 loop: CASSLAASGGYNEQFF. The base sequence is TGCGCCAGCAGCTTAGCGGCTAGCGGGGGTTACAATGAGCAGTTCTTC.